The table lists the clone carrying this T cell receptor beta chain with a few counts. Its antigen is currently unknown. Using quantitative 5'-RACE with molecular barcodes, the authors made TCR beta libraries. TCRdb passed the 5' RACE reads through MiXCR, listing each CDR3 protein once. The sample has hundreds of thousands of distinct CDR3 sequences; 25% to 30% are singletons. This sample is part of a study of CD8 T cells in ankylosing spondylitis. General study points: Roughly eight highly homologous variants made up a TCR beta motif that seemed to typify ankylosing spondylitis blood. The study looked at matched synovial fluid samples from ankylosing spondylitis patients. Disease-linked clones were reported to be significantly enriched there.

V was clipped by 4 bases and J by 1 base, with 7 bases between them. Germline V gene lookup returns CDR1 MGHDK and CDR2 SYGVNS. CDR3 size: 14 residues. The origin of this receptor is a male donor with ankylosing spondylitis. This chain connects TRBV25-1 to TRBJ2-2; D gene ambiguous. Sequenced: blood, either unsorted or a sorted T cell fraction (not recorded which). The CDR3, as DNA: TGTGCCAGCAGTGGCACGGTGAACACCGGGGAGCTGTTTTTT. The encoded protein is CASSGTVNTGELFF.